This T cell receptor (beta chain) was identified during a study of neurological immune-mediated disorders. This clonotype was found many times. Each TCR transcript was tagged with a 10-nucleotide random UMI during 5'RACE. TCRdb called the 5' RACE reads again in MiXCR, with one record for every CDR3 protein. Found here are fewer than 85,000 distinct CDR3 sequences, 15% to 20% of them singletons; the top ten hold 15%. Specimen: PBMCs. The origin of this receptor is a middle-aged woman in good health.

The CDR3 nucleotides read TGTGCCAGCAGTGGTGATGGGACTAGCGGGGGGGCTCTAGAGACCCAGTACTTC. It codes for CASSGDGTSGGALETQYF. The chain is built from TRBV6-2 or TRBV6-3 and TRBJ2-5, with TRBD2 identical over 16 bases. Trimming at V came to 5 bases and at J to 4 bases, leaving 10 bases not matched to a gene. Germline CDR1 MNHEY, CDR2 SVGEGT. The CDR3 is made up of 18 amino acids.